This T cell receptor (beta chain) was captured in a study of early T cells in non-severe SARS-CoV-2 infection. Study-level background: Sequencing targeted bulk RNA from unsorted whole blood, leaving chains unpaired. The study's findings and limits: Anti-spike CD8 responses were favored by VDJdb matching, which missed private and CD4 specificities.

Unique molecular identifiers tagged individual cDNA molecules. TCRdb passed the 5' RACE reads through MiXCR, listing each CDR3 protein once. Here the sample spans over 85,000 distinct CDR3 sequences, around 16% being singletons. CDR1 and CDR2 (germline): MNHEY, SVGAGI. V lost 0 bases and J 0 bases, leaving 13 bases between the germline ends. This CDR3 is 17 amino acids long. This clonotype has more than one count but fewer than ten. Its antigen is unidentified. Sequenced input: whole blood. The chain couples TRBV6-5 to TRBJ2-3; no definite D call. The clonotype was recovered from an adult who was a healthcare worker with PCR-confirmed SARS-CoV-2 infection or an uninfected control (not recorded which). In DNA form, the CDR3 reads TGTGCCAGCAGTTACTCGGGTACAATTTCTAGCACAGATACGCAGTATTTT. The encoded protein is CASSYSGTISSTDTQYF.